This record covers a single TCR beta chain. Method: immunoSEQ multiplex PCR; TCRdb's copy keeps in-frame clones and lacks some. This sample carries 2.3 million or so clones, approximately 93% of them seen once, and the ten largest clones take about 0.39%. The entry originates in a study of shared clonotypes between healthy human individuals. V trimming: 4 bases; J trimming: 0 bases; junction bases outside the gene matches: 4. Germline values: CDR1 SNHLY, CDR2 FYNNEI. There are 15 residues in the CDR3. The receptor was derived from a young man in good health. Some clones in this sample may be carry-over from other donors' samples. Sequenced: naive CD4+ T cells from PBMCs. Subset meaning: CD45RA+ positively selected. The chain links TRBV2 to TRBJ2-7; 9 nucleotides agree with TRBD2. The CDR3 region is CASSAQRGVSYEQYF. In DNA, the CDR3 is TGTGCCAGCAGTGCCCAGCGGGGGGTCTCCTACGAGCAGTACTTC.